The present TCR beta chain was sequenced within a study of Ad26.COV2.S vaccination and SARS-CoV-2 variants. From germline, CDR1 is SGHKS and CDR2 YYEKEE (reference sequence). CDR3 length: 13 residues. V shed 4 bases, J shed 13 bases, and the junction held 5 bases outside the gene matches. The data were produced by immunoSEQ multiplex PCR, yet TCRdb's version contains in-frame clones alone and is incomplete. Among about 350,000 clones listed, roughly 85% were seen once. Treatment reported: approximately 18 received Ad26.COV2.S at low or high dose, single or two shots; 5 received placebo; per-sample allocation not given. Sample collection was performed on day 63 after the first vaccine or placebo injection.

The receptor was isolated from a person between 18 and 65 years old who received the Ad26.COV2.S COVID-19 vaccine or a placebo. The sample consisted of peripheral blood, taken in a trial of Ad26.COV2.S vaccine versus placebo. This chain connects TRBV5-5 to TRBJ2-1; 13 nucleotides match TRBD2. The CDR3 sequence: CASSDGLAGDQFF. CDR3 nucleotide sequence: TGTGCCAGCAGCGACGGACTAGCGGGAGATCAGTTCTTC.